Given below is one T cell receptor beta chain in context. The CDR3 consists of 19 residues. V shed 10 bases and J 6 bases; nucleotides not matched to a gene: 24. This entry comes from a study of early T cells in non-severe SARS-CoV-2 infection. Attached unique molecular identifiers marked individual cDNA molecules. Each CDR3 protein gets one entry after TCRdb re-called the 5' RACE reads with MiXCR. There are some 57,000 distinct CDR3 sequences in the sample; roughly 5.9% occur only once, and under 8% lies in the top ten. Material: whole blood. The clonotype originates from an adult who was a healthcare worker with PCR-confirmed SARS-CoV-2 infection or an uninfected control (not recorded which). V usage is TRBV23-1 and J usage is TRBJ2-7; 13 nucleotides line up with TRBD2. TRBV23-1 counts as an open reading frame of uncertain function. The CDR3 nucleotides read TGCGCCACCCGTATCTTAAGGGGGACTAGCGGGACCAACTTCCGCGAGCAGTACTTC. This sequence encodes CATRILRGTSGTNFREQYF.